This T cell receptor beta chain was sequenced in a study of cytomegalovirus exposure and HLA in healthy donors. General study findings and limits: Prior analysis indicated that the majority of TCR beta V segments exhibited productivity approximately 87% or approximately 30% of the time.

This clone has only a few counts. Its target is not known. V gave up 7 bases and J gave up 5 bases, with 25 bases separating them. Germline V gene sequence: CDR1 MGHRA, CDR2 YSYEKL. The CDR3 loop spans 17 amino acids. The PCR used 60 Vbeta and 13 Jbeta primers. TCRdb keeps only in-frame clones here, not all; method: immunoSEQ multiplex PCR. The sample yields 150,000 to 180,000 clones, roughly 74% seen once. The TCR was taken from a man between 18 and 29 years old in good health and CMV-seronegative. The chain carries TRBV4-1 and TRBJ2-3; a possible D gene is TRBD1 (6 bases). The sequencing input was PBMCs. The CDR3 nucleotides are TGCGCCAGCACCCAGGTTCCGACAGGAGGTAATGGAGATACGCAGTATTTT. Protein: CASTQVPTGGNGDTQYF.